This entry features one T cell receptor beta chain sequence. This clone was observed a single time. Its antigen is not yet known. Base qualities are not provided; no much larger clone lies one nucleotide away. Following the manufacturer's instructions, TCR beta CDR3 regions were amplified by multiplex PCR with the immunoSEQ immune profiling system. Sequencing was performed on an Illumina NextSeq system. From the authors' description of their analysis: Sequence data were processed on the immunoSEQ Analyzer platform, and clonality was computed as the square root of Simpson's index of productive rearrangements. Similarity in V and J usage was measured by Jensen-Shannon distance, and OLGA was used to compute CDR3 generation probabilities. The researchers looked up shared CDR3 sequences in the immuneACCESS database (August 2020) and in VDJdb (December 2020). TCRdb took over this immuneACCESS table, retaining in-frame rearrangements with V and J assigned. Such tables are incomplete; in checked studies, under half of the missing clones stem from an unresolved V gene, and the remainder is unexplained. Clone size and V and J calls were adopted from that table, with D and trimming inferred from the DNA. This sample gives roughly 28,000 clones in total; 85% of them show up just once. The leading ten clones occupy 0.88% of the sample.

The data derive from a study of monozygotic twins with cystic fibrosis (dated by TCRdb to the early 2020s). In terms of the full investigation: About 3 micrograms of fragmented DNA went through approximately 16 PCR cycles to produce barcoded libraries. The study compared TCR beta repertoires within and between 16 monozygotic twin pairs with cystic fibrosis to assess genetic influence on V and J gene usage. Ten female and six male twin pairs, aged 2.0 to 36.4 years (median around 9 years) and mostly children and adolescents, were included in the cohort. Twins were ranked among roughly 970 cohort participants for weight-for-height and FEVPerc (FEV1 disease centile) at the day of blood sampling. Data for three of the twin pairs had been reported earlier in a different context.

The twin pairs came from the European Cystic Fibrosis Twin and Sibling Study Cohort, a cohort that recruited patients from 158 CF clinics across 14 European countries. Zygosity and CFTR genotype were verified in-house, and zygosity was tested by multiplex PCR of nine short tandem repeat loci. Peripheral blood was sampled from each twin, and clinical parameters were recorded on the day of blood sampling. Genomic DNA was isolated from peripheral blood cells with phenol/chloroform and kept in TE buffer at 4 degrees C. The investigation overall reported the following: Only a small cohort was studied, and no association of shared CDR3 numbers with age, concordance or disease severity was found. V gene usage was most similar to the co-twin in 13 of 16 pairs, and J usage was most similar to the co-twin in 8 of 16 pairs, which suggests genetic constraints. Simpson clonality was generally low (median 0.0095), which suggests a naive-dominated repertoire, and clonality was higher in the most severely affected patients. Significantly higher nucleotide-identical clonotype sharing was observed within monozygotic CF twin pairs than between unrelated CF individuals (P = 0.000026, Mann-Whitney).

The junction shows trimming of 6 bases on V and 7 bases on J, plus 17 bases between the germline ends. For CDR1 and CDR2, the germline V gene lists MDHEN and SYDVKM. The cysteine opens and the phenylalanine closes a CDR3 of 14 amino acids. The kept DNA is CDR3 alone, 42 bases in frame from the first base. The sample was blood. The clonotype originates from a girl aged 2 to 9 with cystic fibrosis. This chain is built from TRBV28 and TRBJ2-3, with the identity of the D gene unclear. Here the CDR3 is given as CASSPLGNLYTQYF. The DNA sequence is given as TGTGCCAGCAGCCCCCTAGGGAATTTGTATACGCAGTATTTT.